The 10 T cell receptor beta chains presented below share a single source sample, sequenced in a study of Ad26.COV2.S vaccination and SARS-CoV-2 variants. Treatment of the sample: roughly 20 received Ad26.COV2.S at low or high dose, single or two shots; about 5 received placebo; per-sample allocation not given. The investigators took samples on day 63 after the first vaccine or placebo injection. Profiled with immunoSEQ multiplex PCR; TCRdb holds only in-frame clones, not every one. This sample has roughly 410,000 clones, with around four fifths found just once. The sequencing here drew on peripheral blood, taken in a trial of Ad26.COV2.S vaccine versus placebo. The source of these receptors is a person between 18 and 59 years old who received the Ad26.COV2.S COVID-19 vaccine or a placebo.

The chain is built from TRBV7-9 and TRBJ1-6; no firm D call. Germline CDR1 SEHNR, CDR2 FQNEAQ (reference sequence). Trimming left V 1 base short and J 9 bases short, with 7 bases between. This CDR3 has 13 residues. The CDR3 DNA follows: TGTGCCAGCAGCTTAGATCCCAGTTCACCCCTCCACTTT. Its protein is CASSLDPSSPLHF.

The rearrangement uses TRBV6-5 and TRBJ2-7, with 9 positions matching TRBD1. The CDR3 runs to 15 residues. After removal of 7 bases from V and 0 bases from J, the junction contained 7 bases not matched to a gene. Germline V gene sequence: CDR1 MNHEY, CDR2 SVGAGI. The DNA of the CDR3 is TGTGCCAGCACTCCTCGGACAGGGGCCTCCTACGAGCAGTACTTC. It translates to CASTPRTGASYEQYF.

This sequence joins TRBV9 and TRBJ2-2; tentative D call: TRBD2 (5 bases). V lost 0 bases to trimming and J lost 5 bases, with 11 bases between them. This CDR3 comprises 15 residues. The germline gives CDR1 SGDLS, CDR2 YYNGEE. The DNA for the CDR3 is TGTGCCAGCAGCGTAGCTGCGGCGGGTACCGGGGAGCTGTTTTTT. Its protein product is CASSVAAAGTGELFF.

The DNA of the CDR3 is TGTGCCAGCAGTGAGGAATTGAACACTGAAGCTTTCTTT. Protein product: CASSEELNTEAFF. The rearrangement links TRBV6-4 to TRBJ1-1; D is unresolved. Trimming cost V 3 bases and J 0 bases, with 5 bases left between them. Per germline, CDR1 MRHNA and CDR2 SNTAGT. The CDR3 loop spans 13 amino acids.

The CDR3 coding sequence is TGCAGCGTTGAAAAGGGGGGTCCCACAGATACGCAGTATTTT. Protein sequence: CSVEKGGPTDTQYF. The V and J genes are TRBV29-1 and TRBJ2-3; perhaps D is TRBD1 or TRBD2 (6 bases each). The CDR3 sequence is 14 residues long. V was pared by 2 bases and J by 2 bases, with 11 bases between. Looked up from germline, CDR1 is SQVTM and CDR2 is ANQGSEA.

The J gene is TRBJ1-1, the V gene TRBV3-1 (or the pseudogene TRBV3-2), with no clear D. The CDR3 has 15 residues. Deletions cut 4 bases from V and 0 bases from J, with 12 bases between. Germline CDR1 reads LGHDT; CDR2 reads YNNKEL (reference sequence). CDR3 sequence (DNA): TGTGCCAGCAGCCCCGGGTGGACCCTGAACACTGAAGCTTTCTTT. Its protein product is CASSPGWTLNTEAFF.

This clone appeared many times. The rearrangement joins TRBV4-2 to TRBJ1-1; D unclear. Germline assignment: CDR1 LGHNA and CDR2 YNFKEQ. The CDR3 is made up of 16 amino acids. The V end lost 1 base, the J end lost 3 bases, and 15 bases lay between the germline ends. CDR3: CASSQGSRVWDTEAFF. Written as DNA, the CDR3 is TGTGCCAGCAGCCAAGGCTCCCGGGTTTGGGACACTGAAGCTTTCTTT.

This clone was seen more than once but under ten times. V is TRBV5-6 and J is TRBJ2-1; a weak D match, TRBD1 (5 bases). V was clipped by 0 bases and J by 8 bases, with 6 bases between them. This CDR3 contains 12 residues. CDR1 is SGHDT and CDR2 is YYEEEE in the germline V gene. CDR3 region: CASSLVGDEQFF. The CDR3 bases are TGTGCCAGCAGCTTGGTAGGGGATGAGCAGTTCTTC.

This clone has a handful of counts. The chain carries TRBV7-9 and TRBJ1-6; 7 bases align to TRBD1. V lost 6 bases to trimming and J lost 6 bases; unmatched junction nucleotides: 8. The length of the CDR3 is 15 residues. CDR1 and CDR2 (germline): SEHNR, FQNEAQ (reference sequence). CDR3 residues: CASRYGDSLNSPLHF. DNA for the CDR3: TGTGCCAGCAGGTACGGGGACAGCCTTAATTCACCCCTCCACTTT.

This clone has only a few counts. The genes are TRBV9 and TRBJ2-1; tentative D call: TRBD2 (5 bases). The length of the CDR3 is 15 residues. CDR1 SGDLS and CDR2 YYNGEE come from the germline V gene. V lost 3 bases, J lost 9 bases, and 19 bases lay in between. The CDR3 bases are TGTGCCAGCAGCGGACCCTCTATCCTGAGGGTTGAGCAGTTCTTC. Translation: CASSGPSILRVEQFF.